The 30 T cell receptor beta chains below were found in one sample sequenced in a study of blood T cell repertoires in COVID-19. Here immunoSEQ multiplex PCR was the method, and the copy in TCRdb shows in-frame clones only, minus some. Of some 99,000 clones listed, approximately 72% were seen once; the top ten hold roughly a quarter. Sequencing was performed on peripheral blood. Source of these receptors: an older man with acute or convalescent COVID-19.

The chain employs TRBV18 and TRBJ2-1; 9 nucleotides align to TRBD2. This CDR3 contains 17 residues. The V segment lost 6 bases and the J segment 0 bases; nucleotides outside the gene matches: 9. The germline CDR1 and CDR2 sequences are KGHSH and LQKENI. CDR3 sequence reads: CASSNEAGGLSYNEQFF. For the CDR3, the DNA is TGTGCCAGCTCCAATGAAGCGGGAGGTCTCTCCTACAATGAGCAGTTCTTC.

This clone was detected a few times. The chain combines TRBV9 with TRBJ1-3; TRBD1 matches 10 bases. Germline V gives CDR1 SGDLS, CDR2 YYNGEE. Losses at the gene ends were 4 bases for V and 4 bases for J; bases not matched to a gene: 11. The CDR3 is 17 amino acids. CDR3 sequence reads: CASSIRGDRGSGNTIYF. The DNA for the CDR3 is TGTGCCAGCAGCATTCGGGGGGACAGGGGTTCCGGAAACACCATATATTTT.

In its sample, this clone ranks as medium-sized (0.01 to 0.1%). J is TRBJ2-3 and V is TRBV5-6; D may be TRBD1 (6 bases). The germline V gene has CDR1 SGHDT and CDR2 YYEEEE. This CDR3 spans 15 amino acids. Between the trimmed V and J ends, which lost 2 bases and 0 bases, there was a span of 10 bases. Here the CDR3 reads CASSFRTASTDTQYF. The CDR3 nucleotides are TGTGCCAGCAGCTTCAGGACAGCTAGCACAGATACGCAGTATTTT.

CDR3: CATSSEAVLTSTDTQYF. The CDR3 DNA reads TGTGCCACCAGCAGCGAAGCGGTTCTAACTAGCACAGATACGCAGTATTTT. The rearrangement uses TRBV15 and TRBJ2-3; D may be TRBD2 (5 bases). The germline V gene has CDR1 LNHNV and CDR2 YYDKDF (reference sequence). This CDR3 has 17 amino acids. The V end lost 3 bases, the J end lost 0 bases, and 16 bases lay between the germline ends.

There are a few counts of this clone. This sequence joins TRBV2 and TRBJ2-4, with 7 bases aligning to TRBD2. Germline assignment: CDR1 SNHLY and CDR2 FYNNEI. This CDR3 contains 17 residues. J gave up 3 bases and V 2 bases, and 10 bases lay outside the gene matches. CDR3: CASSERLWERGKNIQYF. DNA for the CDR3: TGTGCCAGCAGTGAAAGACTTTGGGAGCGGGGCAAAAACATTCAGTACTTC. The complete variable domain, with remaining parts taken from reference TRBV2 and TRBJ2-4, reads EPEVTQTPSHQVTQMGQEVILRCVPISNHLYFYWYRQILGQKVEFLVSFYNNEISEKSEIFDDQFSVERPDGSNFTLKIRSTKLEDSAMYFCASSERLWERGKNIQYFGAGTRLSVL.

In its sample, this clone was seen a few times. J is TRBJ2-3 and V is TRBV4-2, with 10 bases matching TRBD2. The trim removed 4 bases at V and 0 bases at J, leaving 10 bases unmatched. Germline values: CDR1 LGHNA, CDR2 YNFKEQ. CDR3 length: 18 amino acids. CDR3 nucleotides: TGTGCCAGCAGCCCTCTAGCGGGAGTTCCTTCTAGCACAGATACGCAGTATTTT. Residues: CASSPLAGVPSSTDTQYF.

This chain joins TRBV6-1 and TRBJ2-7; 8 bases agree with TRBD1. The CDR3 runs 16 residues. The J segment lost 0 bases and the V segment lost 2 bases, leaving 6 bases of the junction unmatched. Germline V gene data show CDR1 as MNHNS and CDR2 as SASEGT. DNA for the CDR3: TGTGCCAGCAGTGAATGGATCGGGACAGGCTCCTACGAGCAGTACTTC. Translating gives CASSEWIGTGSYEQYF.

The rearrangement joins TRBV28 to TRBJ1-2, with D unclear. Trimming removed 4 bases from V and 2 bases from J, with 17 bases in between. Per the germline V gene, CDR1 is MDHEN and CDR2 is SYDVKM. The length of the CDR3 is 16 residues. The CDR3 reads CASSSPAGEGNYGYTF. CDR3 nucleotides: TGTGCCAGCAGTTCACCGGCCGGGGAGGGAAACTATGGCTACACCTTC.

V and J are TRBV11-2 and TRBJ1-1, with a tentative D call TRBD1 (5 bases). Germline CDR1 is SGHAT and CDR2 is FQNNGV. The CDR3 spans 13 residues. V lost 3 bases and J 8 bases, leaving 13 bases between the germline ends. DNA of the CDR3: TGTGCCAGCAGCTTGGTGGGCCGGGGGGAAGCTTTCTTT. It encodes CASSLVGRGEAFF.

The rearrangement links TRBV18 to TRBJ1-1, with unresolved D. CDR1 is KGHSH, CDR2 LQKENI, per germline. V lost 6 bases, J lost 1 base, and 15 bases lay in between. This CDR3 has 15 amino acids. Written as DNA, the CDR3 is TGTGCCAGCTCGCAGGACTTCGGGCGGAACACTGAAGCTTTCTTT. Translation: CASSQDFGRNTEAFF.

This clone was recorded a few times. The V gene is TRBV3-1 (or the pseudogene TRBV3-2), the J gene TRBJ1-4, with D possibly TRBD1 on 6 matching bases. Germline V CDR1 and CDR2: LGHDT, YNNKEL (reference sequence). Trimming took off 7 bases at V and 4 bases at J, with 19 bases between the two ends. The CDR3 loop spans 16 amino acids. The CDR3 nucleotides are TGTGCCAGCACGGAGACTACAGGGCTTAATAATGAAAAACTGTTTTTT. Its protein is CASTETTGLNNEKLFF.

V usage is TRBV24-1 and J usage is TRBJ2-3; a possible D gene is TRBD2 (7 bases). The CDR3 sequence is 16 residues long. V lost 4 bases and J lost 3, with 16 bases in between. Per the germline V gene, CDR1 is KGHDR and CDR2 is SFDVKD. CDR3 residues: CATSEDGGRGTDTQYF. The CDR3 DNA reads TGTGCCACCAGTGAGGACGGGGGGCGAGGGACAGATACGCAGTATTTT.

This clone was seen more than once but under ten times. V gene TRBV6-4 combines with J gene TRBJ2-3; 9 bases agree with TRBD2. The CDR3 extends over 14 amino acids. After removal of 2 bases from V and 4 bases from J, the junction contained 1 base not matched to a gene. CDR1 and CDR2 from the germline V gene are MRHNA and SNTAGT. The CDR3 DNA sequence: TGTGCCAGCAGTGACGGCGGGAGGGCAGATACGCAGTATTTT. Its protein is CASSDGGRADTQYF.

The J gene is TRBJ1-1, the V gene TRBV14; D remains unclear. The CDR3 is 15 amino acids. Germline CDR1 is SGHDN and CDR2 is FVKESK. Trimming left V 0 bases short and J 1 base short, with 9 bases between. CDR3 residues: CASSQEGRGNTEAFF. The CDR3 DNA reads TGTGCCAGCAGCCAAGAAGGGCGGGGGAACACTGAAGCTTTCTTT.

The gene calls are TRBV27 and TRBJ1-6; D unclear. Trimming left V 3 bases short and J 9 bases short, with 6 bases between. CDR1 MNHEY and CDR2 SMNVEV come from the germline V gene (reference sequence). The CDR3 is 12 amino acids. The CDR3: CASSFLASPLHF. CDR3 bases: TGTGCCAGCAGTTTTCTGGCTTCACCCCTCCACTTT.

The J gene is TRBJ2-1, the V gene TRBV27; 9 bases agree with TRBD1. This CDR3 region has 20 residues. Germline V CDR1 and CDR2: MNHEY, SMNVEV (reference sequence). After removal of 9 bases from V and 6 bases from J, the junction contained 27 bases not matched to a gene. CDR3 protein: CARVRNEKGRVGTGSNEQFF. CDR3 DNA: TGTGCCAGAGTCCGGAATGAAAAAGGCCGAGTAGGGACAGGGAGCAATGAGCAGTTCTTC.

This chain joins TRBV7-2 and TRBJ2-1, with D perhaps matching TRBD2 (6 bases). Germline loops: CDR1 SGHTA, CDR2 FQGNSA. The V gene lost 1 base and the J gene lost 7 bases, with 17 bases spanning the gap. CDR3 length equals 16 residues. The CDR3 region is CASSLDRAGLGNEQFF. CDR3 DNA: TGTGCCAGCAGCTTAGACCGGGCGGGACTGGGGAATGAGCAGTTCTTC.

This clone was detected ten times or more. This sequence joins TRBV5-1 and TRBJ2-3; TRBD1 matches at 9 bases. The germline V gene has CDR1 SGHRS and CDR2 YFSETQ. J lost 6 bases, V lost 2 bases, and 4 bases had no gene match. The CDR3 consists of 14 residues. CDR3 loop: CASSFGQGLDTQYF. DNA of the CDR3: TGCGCCAGCAGCTTCGGACAGGGGTTGGATACGCAGTATTTT.

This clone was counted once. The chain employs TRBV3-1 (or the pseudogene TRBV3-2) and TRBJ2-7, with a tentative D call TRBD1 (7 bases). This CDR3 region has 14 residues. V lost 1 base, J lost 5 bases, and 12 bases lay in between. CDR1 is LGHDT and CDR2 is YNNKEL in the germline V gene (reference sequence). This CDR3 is CASSQVQGGHEQYF. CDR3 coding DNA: TGTGCCAGCAGCCAAGTTCAGGGGGGCCACGAGCAGTACTTC.

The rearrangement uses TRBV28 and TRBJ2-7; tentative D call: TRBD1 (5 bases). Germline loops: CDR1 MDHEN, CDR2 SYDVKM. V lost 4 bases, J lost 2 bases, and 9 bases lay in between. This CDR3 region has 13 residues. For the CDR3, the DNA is TGTGCCAGCAGTTCCGACAGCCCCTACGAGCAGTACTTC. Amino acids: CASSSDSPYEQYF.

This CDR3 is CASSLEMIQGITGELFF. DNA of the CDR3: TGCGCCAGCAGCTTGGAAATGATACAGGGGATCACCGGGGAGCTGTTTTTT. The chain has TRBV5-1 and TRBJ2-2; 7 bases are a match to TRBD1. Germline CDR1 reads SGHRS; CDR2 reads YFSETQ. V was pared by 0 bases and J by 4 bases, with 9 bases of the junction left unmatched. The CDR3 has 17 residues.

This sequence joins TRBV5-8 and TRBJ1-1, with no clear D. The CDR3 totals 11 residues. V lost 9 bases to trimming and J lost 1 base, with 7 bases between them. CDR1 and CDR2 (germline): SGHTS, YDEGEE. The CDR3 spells CATKRNTEAFF. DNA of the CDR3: TGTGCCACCAAGAGGAACACTGAAGCTTTCTTT.

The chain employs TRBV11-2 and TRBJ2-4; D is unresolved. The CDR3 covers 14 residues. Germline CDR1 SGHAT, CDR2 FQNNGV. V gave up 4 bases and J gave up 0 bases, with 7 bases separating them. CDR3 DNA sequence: TGTGCCAGCAGCTCAGTCGTAGCCAAAAACATTCAGTACTTC. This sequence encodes CASSSVVAKNIQYF. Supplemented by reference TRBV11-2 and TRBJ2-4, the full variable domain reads EAGVAQSPRYKIIEKRQSVAFWCNPISGHATLYWYQQILGQGPKLLIQFQNNGVVDDSQLPKDRFSAERLKGVDSTLKIQPAKLEDSAVYLCASSSVVAKNIQYFGAGTRLSVL.

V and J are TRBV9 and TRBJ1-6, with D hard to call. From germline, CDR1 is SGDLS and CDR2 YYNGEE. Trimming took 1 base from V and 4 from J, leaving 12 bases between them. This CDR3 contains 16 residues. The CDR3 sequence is CASSVFSENYNSPLHF. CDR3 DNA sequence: TGTGCCAGCAGCGTATTTTCAGAAAATTATAATTCACCCCTCCACTTT.

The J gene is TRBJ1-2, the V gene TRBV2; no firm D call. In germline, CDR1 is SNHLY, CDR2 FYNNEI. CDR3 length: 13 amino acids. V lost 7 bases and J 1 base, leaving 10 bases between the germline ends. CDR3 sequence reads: CASKAGLNYGYTF. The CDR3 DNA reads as TGTGCCAGCAAGGCCGGACTTAACTATGGCTACACCTTC. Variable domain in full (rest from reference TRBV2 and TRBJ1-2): EPEVTQTPSHQVTQMGQEVILRCVPISNHLYFYWYRQILGQKVEFLVSFYNNEISEKSEIFDDQFSVERPDGSNFTLKIRSTKLEDSAMYFCASKAGLNYGYTFGSGTRLTVV.

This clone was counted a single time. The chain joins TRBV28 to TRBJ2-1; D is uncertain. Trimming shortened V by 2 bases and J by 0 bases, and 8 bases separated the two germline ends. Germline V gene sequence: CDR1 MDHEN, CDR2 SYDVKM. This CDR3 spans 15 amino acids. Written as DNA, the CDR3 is TGTGCCAGCAGTTTAGCGAGAAGCTCCTACAATGAGCAGTTCTTC. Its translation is CASSLARSSYNEQFF.

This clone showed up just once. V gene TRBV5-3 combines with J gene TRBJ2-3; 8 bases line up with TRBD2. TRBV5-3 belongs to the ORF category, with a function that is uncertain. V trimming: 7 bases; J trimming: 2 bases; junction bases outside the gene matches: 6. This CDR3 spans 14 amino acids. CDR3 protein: CARVTSGDTDTQYF. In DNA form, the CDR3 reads TGTGCCAGAGTTACTAGCGGCGACACAGATACGCAGTATTTT.

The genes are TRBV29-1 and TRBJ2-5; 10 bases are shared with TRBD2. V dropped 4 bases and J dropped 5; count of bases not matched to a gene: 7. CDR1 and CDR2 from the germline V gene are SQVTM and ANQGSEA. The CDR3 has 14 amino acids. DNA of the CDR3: TGCAGCGTTGGGGGGCTAGCGGGAGACGAGACCCAGTACTTC. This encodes CSVGGLAGDETQYF.

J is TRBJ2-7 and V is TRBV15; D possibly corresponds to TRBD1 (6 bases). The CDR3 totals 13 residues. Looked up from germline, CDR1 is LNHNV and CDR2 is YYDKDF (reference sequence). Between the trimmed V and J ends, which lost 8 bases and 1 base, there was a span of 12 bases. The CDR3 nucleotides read TGTGCCACCGGAGCAGACAGGTCCTACGAGCAGTACTTC. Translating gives CATGADRSYEQYF.

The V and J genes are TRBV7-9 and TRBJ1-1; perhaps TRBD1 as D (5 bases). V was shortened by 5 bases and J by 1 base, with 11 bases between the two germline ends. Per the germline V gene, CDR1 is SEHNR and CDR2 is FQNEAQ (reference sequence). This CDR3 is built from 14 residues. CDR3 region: CASSATVQNTEAFF. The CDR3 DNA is TGTGCCAGCAGCGCGACAGTGCAGAACACTGAAGCTTTCTTT.